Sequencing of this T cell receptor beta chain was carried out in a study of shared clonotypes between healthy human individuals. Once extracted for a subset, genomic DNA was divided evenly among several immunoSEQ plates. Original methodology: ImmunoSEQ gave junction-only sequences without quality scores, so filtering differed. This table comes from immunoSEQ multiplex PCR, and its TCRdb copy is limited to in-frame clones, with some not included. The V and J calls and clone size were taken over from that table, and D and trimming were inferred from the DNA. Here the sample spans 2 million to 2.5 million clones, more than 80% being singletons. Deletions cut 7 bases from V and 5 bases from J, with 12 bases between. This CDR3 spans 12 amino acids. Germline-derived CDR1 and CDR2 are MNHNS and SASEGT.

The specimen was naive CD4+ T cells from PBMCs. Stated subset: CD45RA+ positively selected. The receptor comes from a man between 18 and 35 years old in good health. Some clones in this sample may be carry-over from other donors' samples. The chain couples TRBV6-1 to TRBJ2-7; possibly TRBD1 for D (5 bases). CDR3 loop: CASTSQGNEQYF. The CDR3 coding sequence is TGTGCCAGCACCTCCCAGGGCAACGAGCAGTACTTC.